The 29 T cell receptor beta chains presented below share a single source sample, sequenced in a study of CD8+CD57+ T cells in acquired aplastic anemia. Genomic DNA templated the TCR beta VDJ and CDR3 profiling. From the reads, TCRdb called clonotypes with MiXCR, one entry per CDR3 protein. This sample carries around 250,000 distinct CDR3 sequences, roughly 82% of them seen once, and the ten largest clones take about two fifths. By flow cytometry, patients selected for sequencing had shown an expansion of CD8+CD57+ cells. Sequenced material: sorted CD4+, CD8+, or CD8+CD57+ T cells (not recorded which) from PBMCs. These receptors originate from a human donor with aplastic anemia.

This clonotype is labeled as medium-sized (0.01 to 0.1%). The V and J genes are TRBV7-2 and TRBJ2-3; 9 nucleotides align to TRBD2. The V gene end was trimmed by 1 base and the J gene end by 5 bases; junction bases not matched to a gene: 4. This CDR3 has 15 amino acids. Germline V gives CDR1 SGHTA, CDR2 FQGNSA. In nucleotides, the CDR3 is TGTGCCAGCAGCTTAGTAGTGACTAGCGGAGATACGCAGTATTTT. Translating gives CASSLVVTSGDTQYF.

As regards this clonotype: Because the CDR3 is missing its conserved closing phenylalanine or tryptophan, this is likely a read error. The DNA is omitted, as the CDR3 cannot be located on it reliably, and the CDR3 follows TCRdb's listing. The rearrangement joins TRBV7-2 to TRBJ2-3; the table assigns TRBD1, which was not confirmed against the DNA. Germline V CDR1 and CDR2: SGHTA, FQGNSA. The CDR3 is 12 amino acids in total, end residues counted. CDR3 residues: CASSLKGGAEYV.

Comments on this clonotype: The junction does not match germline at one end; this may be a read error. The V and J genes are TRBV29-1 and TRBJ1-1, with no clear D. The germline gives CDR1 SQVTM, CDR2 ANQGSEA. The CDR3 has 11 amino acids. The CDR3 loop reads CAISLLSGAFF. DNA of the CDR3: TGTGCCATTAGCTTACTCTCTGGAGCTTTCTTT.

Comment on this clonotype: No conserved phenylalanine or tryptophan ends this CDR3, so it is likely a read error. The DNA is left out, because the CDR3 cannot be placed on it with certainty; the CDR3 is given as TCRdb lists it. The chain uses TRBV2 and TRBJ2-5; TRBD1 is taken as the D call from the table, unchecked against the DNA. Germline CDR1 SNHLY, CDR2 FYNNEI. A total of 16 residues make up the CDR3, ends included. CDR3: CASGDGGTNTQESDPG.

With respect to this clonotype: As the CDR3 is not closed by the conserved phenylalanine or tryptophan, this likely results from a read error. V and J are TRBV12-3 or TRBV12-4 and TRBJ2-1; 9 bases match TRBD2. The CDR3 contains 16 residues. Trimming at V came to 7 bases and at J to 8 bases, leaving 15 bases not matched to a gene. The CDR3 loop reads CASTSQRSGGSDEQFL. DNA of the CDR3: TGTGCCAGCACCAGTCAAAGAAGCGGGGGGAGCGATGAGCAGTTCCTC.

The chain carries TRBV7-9 and TRBJ2-6, with 10 positions matching TRBD2. Germline V gene sequence: CDR1 SEHNR, CDR2 FQNEAQ (reference sequence). Trimming removed 2 bases from V and 15 bases from J; junction bases left unmatched: 13. CDR3 length: 16 amino acids. This CDR3 reads CASSLQRSGGADDLTF. The CDR3 nucleotides read TGTGCCAGCAGCTTACAAAGAAGCGGGGGGGCCGACGACCTGACTTTC.

On this clonotype itself: A junction boundary mismatches the germline segment, possibly from a read error. V usage is TRBV5-1 and J usage is TRBJ2-1; D ambiguous. This CDR3 has 14 residues. CDR1 is SGHRS and CDR2 is YFSETQ in the germline V gene. The CDR3 bases are TGTGCCAGCAGCGATTACAGCATCAACACTGAGCAGTTCTTC. It yields the protein CASSDYSINTEQFF.

In its sample, this clonotype was seen a few times. The chain links TRBV2 to TRBJ2-3, with D maybe TRBD2 (7 bases). Germline CDR1 SNHLY, CDR2 FYNNEI. This CDR3 contains 13 residues. The V end was cut by 9 bases, the J end by 1 base, with 11 bases between. The CDR3: CASRGGGTDTQYF. The CDR3 bases are TGTGCCAGTAGGGGGGGGGGCACAGATACGCAGTATTTT. Variable domain in full (rest from reference TRBV2 and TRBJ2-3): EPEVTQTPSHQVTQMGQEVILRCVPISNHLYFYWYRQILGQKVEFLVSFYNNEISEKSEIFDDQFSVERPDGSNFTLKIRSTKLEDSAMYFCASRGGGTDTQYFGPGTRLTVL.

The rearrangement links TRBV7-3 to TRBJ1-1, with a tentative D call TRBD1 (5 bases). CDR1 SGHTA and CDR2 FQGTGA come from the germline V gene. The V end lost 2 bases, the J end lost 0 bases, and 16 bases lay between the germline ends. The CDR3 is 17 amino acids. The CDR3 sequence: CASSLVGAGTMNTEAFF. Here the CDR3 DNA reads TGTGCCAGCAGCTTAGTAGGCGCAGGGACCATGAACACTGAAGCTTTCTTT.

The rearrangement uses TRBV2 and TRBJ2-3, with D possibly TRBD1 on 6 matching bases. Germline CDR1 is SNHLY and CDR2 is FYNNEI. The CDR3 extends over 14 amino acids. V was clipped by 6 bases and J by 4 bases, with 14 bases between them. The CDR3 nucleotides read TGTGCCAGCAGCTTACAGGGTCTCCCAGATACGCAGTATTTT. Protein: CASSLQGLPDTQYF.

The count of this clonotype is one. Lacking the conserved final phenylalanine or tryptophan, this CDR3 likely reflects a read error. No DNA is shown, since the ends of the CDR3 on it are uncertain; the CDR3 is the one TCRdb lists. The V gene is TRBV2, the J gene TRBJ1-4; the table calls TRBD1, which could not be checked here. The germline V gene has CDR1 SNHLY and CDR2 FYNNEI. The CDR3 numbers 14 amino acids, ends counted. CDR3: CAGGVGGTNAQYFC.

V and J are TRBV24-1 and TRBJ2-3; perhaps D is TRBD1 or TRBD2 (6 bases each). The germline CDR1 and CDR2 sequences are KGHDR and SFDVKD. The CDR3 consists of 13 residues. V was clipped by 9 bases and J by 14 bases, with 23 bases between them. The DNA for the CDR3 is TGTGCCACCTTGGCCGGGGGCACCGAGGAGCTGTATTTT. This gives the protein CATLAGGTEELYF.

This chain uses TRBV7-2 with TRBJ2-1; TRBD2 matches at 7 bases. V lost 3 bases, J lost 13 bases, and 18 bases stayed unmatched. Germline V gives CDR1 SGHTA, CDR2 FQGNSA. The length of the CDR3 is 16 residues. The CDR3 region is CASSFPGGPDRQDQFF. As DNA, the CDR3 is TGTGCCAGCAGCTTTCCGGGAGGCCCCGATAGGCAGGATCAGTTCTTC.

With respect to this clonotype: The conserved phenylalanine or tryptophan is not found at the CDR3 terminus, so this likely reflects a read error. The DNA is omitted, as the CDR3 cannot be located on it reliably, and the CDR3 follows TCRdb's listing. The chain employs TRBV7-3 and TRBJ2-3; the table's D call TRBD1 went unverified against the DNA. CDR1 is SGHTA, CDR2 FQGTGA, per germline. The CDR3 length is 13 residues, termini included. CDR3 sequence: CASSRRGKDAEHC.

A note on this clonotype: The junction departs from the called germline gene at one end, perhaps through a read error. J is TRBJ2-3 and V is TRBV7-9; possibly TRBD1 or TRBD2 for D (5 bases each). The CDR3 has 13 amino acids. CDR1 and CDR2 (germline): SEHNR, FQNEAQ (reference sequence). The CDR3 coding sequence is TGTGCCAGCGGCTCCGCGGGCACAGGTACGCAGAATTTT. Translation: CASGSAGTGTQNF. The entire variable domain, with the rest obtained from reference TRBV7-9 and TRBJ2-3, is as follows: DTGVSQNPRHKITKRGQNVTFRCDPISEHNRLYWYRQTLGQGPEFLTYFQNEAQLEKSRLLSDRFSAERPKGSFSTLEIQRTEQGDSAMYLCASGSAGTGTQNFGPGTRLTVL.

This clonotype was detected once. An end of the junction does not agree with germline; a read error may underlie this. This chain links TRBV24-1 with TRBJ2-7; the D gene is possibly TRBD2 (5 bases). Germline-derived CDR1 and CDR2 are KGHDR and SFDVKD. This CDR3 has 14 residues. The CDR3 here is CVTSDPTANWELFF. DNA for the CDR3: TGTGTCACCAGTGATCCCACGGCTAACTGGGAGCTGTTCTTT.

The V gene is TRBV11-1, the J gene TRBJ2-3; D is possibly TRBD2 (5 bases). Germline V gene lookup returns CDR1 SGHAT and CDR2 FQDESV (reference sequence). This CDR3 is built from 13 residues. CDR3 DNA sequence: TGTGCAAGCGGCGTTCAAAGAAGCGATACGCAGTATTTT. Encoded protein: CASGVQRSDTQYF.

This clonotype was picked up one time. The DNA is left out, because the CDR3 cannot be placed on it with certainty; the CDR3 is given as TCRdb lists it. CDR3 amino acids: CASSLGVVKYFGPYF. The rearrangement links TRBV7-9 to TRBJ2-3; TRBD1, the table's D call, lacks a check against the DNA. The CDR3 is 15 residues long, ends included. Germline CDR1 and CDR2: SEHNR and FQNEAQ (reference sequence).

Comments on this clonotype: Since the CDR3 does not end with the conserved phenylalanine or tryptophan, this likely comes from a read error. The limits of the CDR3 on the DNA are not certain, so only TCRdb's listed CDR3 is given. V is TRBV2 and J is TRBJ1-1; the listed D gene, TRBD1, was not tested against the DNA. Germline V gives CDR1 SNHLY, CDR2 FYNNEI. The CDR3 spans 15 amino acids, including both terminal residues. This CDR3 is CASREGLTGNPEACP.

This clonotype has only a few counts. The rearrangement links TRBV9 to TRBJ2-2; D is perhaps TRBD1 or TRBD2 (5 bases each). CDR1 is SGDLS, CDR2 YYNGEE, per germline. V was trimmed by 0 bases and J by 8 bases, leaving 14 bases between them. The CDR3 runs 15 residues. CDR3 bases: TGTGCCAGCAGCGTAGAACAGAGGGGTTCAGGGGAGCTGTTTTTT. The encoded protein is CASSVEQRGSGELFF.

The V gene is TRBV7-2, the J gene TRBJ2-7, with D possibly being TRBD1 (8 bases). CDR1 is SGHTA and CDR2 is FQGNSA in the germline V gene. The V end lost 4 bases, the J end lost 10 bases, and 26 bases lay between the germline ends. The length of the CDR3 is 16 residues. The CDR3 sequence is CASSWGGQANHAYQYV. CDR3 bases: TGTGCCAGCAGCTGGGGGGGACAGGCAAACCATGCCTACCAGTACGTC.

This clonotype was counted once. A clone one base away is much larger, so this may be a read error. The gene calls are TRBV9 and TRBJ2-3; D possibly corresponds to TRBD1 (5 bases). CDR1 SGDLS and CDR2 YYNGEE come from the germline V gene. The CDR3 is 14 residues long. The CDR3 loop is CASSVDSASYTSHF. DNA for the CDR3: TGTGCCAGCAGCGTCGACAGCGCCTCCTATACTTCACATTTT.

This CDR3 reads CASSLELSGNQPQHF. The CDR3 coding sequence is TGTGCCAGCAGCTTAGAGCTCTCAGGAAATCAGCCCCAGCATTTT. The V and J genes are TRBV11-3 and TRBJ1-5; no definite D call. The CDR3 contains 15 residues. CDR1 and CDR2 from the germline V gene are SGHNT and YENEEA. Between the trimmed V and J ends, which lost 0 bases and 4 bases, there was a span of 10 bases.

Turning to this clonotype: One end of the junction varies from germline; a read error may be responsible. The chain is built from TRBV7-6 and TRBJ1-1; no clear D gene. This CDR3 region has 15 residues. Germline V CDR1 and CDR2: SGHVS, FNYEAQ. Here the CDR3 DNA reads TGTGCCAGCAGCTTAGATCTACAAGGGAACACTGAACCTTTCTTT. This encodes CASSLDLQGNTEPFF.

In regard to this clonotype: One end of the junction fails to match germline, which may point to a read error. The chain links TRBV7-2 to TRBJ2-2, with D possibly being TRBD1 or TRBD2 (6 bases each). The CDR3 extends over 14 amino acids. Germline V lookup: CDR1 SGHTA, CDR2 FQGNSA. CDR3 in amino acids: CAGSFTGRTGELFF. In DNA, the CDR3 is TGTGCCGGCAGCTTTACAGGGAGGACCGGGGAGCTGTTTTTT.

DNA of the CDR3: TGTGCCAGCAGCCGAACGGCAGGGGCGTCTGGAAACACCATATATTTT. This translates into CASSRTAGASGNTIYF. The chain is built from TRBV3-1 and TRBJ1-3, with D perhaps TRBD1 (6 bases). CDR1 and CDR2 from the germline V gene are LGHDT and YNNKEL (reference sequence). This CDR3 comprises 16 residues. Trimming took 4 bases from V and 1 from J, leaving 14 bases between them.

This clonotype was seen just once. Given the absence of the conserved phenylalanine or tryptophan at the CDR3 end, a read error is likely. The rearrangement links TRBV7-2 to TRBJ1-5; D is ambiguous. Germline CDR1 SGHTA, CDR2 FQGNSA. The CDR3 covers 13 residues. The CDR3 nucleotides read TGCGCCAGCAGTTTAAATAGCAATCAGGCCCAGCATTAT. This sequence encodes CASSLNSNQAQHY.

This clonotype was seen at least ten times. The CDR3 nucleotides read TGTGCCAGCAGTTACACCTACGAGCAGTACTTC. It yields the protein CASSYTYEQYF. This rearrangement joins TRBV6-2 or TRBV6-3 to TRBJ2-7; D is uncertain. Germline CDR1 reads MNHEY; CDR2 reads SVGEGT. The CDR3 runs to 11 residues. The V end was cut by 2 bases, the J end by 2 bases, with 1 base between.

The chain couples TRBV7-8 to TRBJ1-2; D call uncertain. Trimming took 2 bases from V and 5 from J, leaving 12 bases between them. This CDR3 has 14 amino acids. Germline V gives CDR1 SGHVS, CDR2 FQNEAQ. In DNA, the CDR3 is TGTGCCAGCAGCTTAAACCGAGACCTTTATGGCTACACCTTC. Its translation is CASSLNRDLYGYTF.